The clone carrying this T cell receptor (beta chain) ranks as medium-sized (0.01 to 0.1%). Its cognate antigen is unknown. The CDR3 spans 16 residues. Germline V gene data show CDR1 as SGHTA and CDR2 as FQGNSA. Trimming took off 3 bases at V and 5 bases at J, with 18 bases between the two ends. This record belongs to a study of neurological immune-mediated disorders. Points from the study as a whole: None of the CDR3 amino acid sequences found in expanded clones was shared across subjects. This suggests that the TCR-beta repertoires were private in all groups. Patients with HTLV-1-associated myelopathy had the highest level of TCR clonal expansion, whereas patients with multiple sclerosis had the lowest level, falling beneath the level found in healthy controls.

Each TCR transcript was tagged with a 10-nucleotide random UMI during 5'RACE. TCRdb re-derived calls from the 5' RACE reads in MiXCR, one entry per CDR3 protein. The data contain more than 15,000 distinct CDR3 sequences, approximately 15% of them seen just once; the ten biggest clones take up about 13%. The J gene is TRBJ2-3, the V gene TRBV7-2; D gene ambiguous. This TCR came from a man aged 55 to 70 with HTLV-1-associated myelopathy (HAM/TSP). Sequencing used PBMCs. In DNA, the CDR3 is TGTGCCAGCAGCTTTTTATCGGGTAGAAGAGGAGATACGCAGTATTTT. Translating it yields CASSFLSGRRGDTQYF.